What follows are 10 T cell receptor beta chains derived from one specimen sequenced in a study of blood T cell repertoires in COVID-19. Sequenced by immunoSEQ multiplex PCR; TCRdb stores in-frame clones only, minus some. The data show 200,000 to 300,000 clones, roughly 84% seen once. The source material was peripheral blood. The receptors derive from a man aged 60-69 years with acute or convalescent COVID-19.

The chain couples TRBV4-3 to TRBJ1-1; D is unresolved. Germline CDR1 and CDR2: LGHNA and YSLEER. There are 14 residues in the CDR3. V lost 3 bases, J lost 2 bases, and 10 bases lay in between. Here the CDR3 DNA reads TGCGCCAGCAGCCAGATAGAGGGTAACACTGAAGCTTTCTTT. This translates into CASSQIEGNTEAFF.

V and J are TRBV6-5 and TRBJ1-2; 10 positions agree with TRBD1. The CDR3 spans 11 residues. Germline CDR1 MNHEY, CDR2 SVGAGI. The V and J ends lost 10 bases and 5 bases, in that order; junction bases with no gene match: 1. The DNA for the CDR3 is TGTGCCACGGACAGGGGGTATGGCTACACCTTC. As protein: CATDRGYGYTF.

The chain links TRBV7-3 to TRBJ2-2, with a possible D match to TRBD2 (6 bases). Per germline, CDR1 SGHTA and CDR2 FQGTGA. Trimming stripped 7 bases from V and 4 bases from J, with 16 bases between. This CDR3 has 15 amino acids. CDR3 protein: CASTLSDYSTGELFF. As DNA, the CDR3 is TGTGCCAGCACCCTTTCGGACTATAGCACCGGGGAGCTGTTTTTT.

This chain uses TRBV2 with TRBJ1-5; D may be TRBD1 (6 bases). The CDR3 is 12 residues long. CDR1 is SNHLY and CDR2 is FYNNEI in the germline V gene. V lost 11 bases, J lost 5 bases, and 13 bases lay in between. The CDR3: CAGGQNHQPQHF. CDR3 DNA sequence: TGTGCCGGCGGACAGAACCATCAGCCCCAGCATTTT.

This chain uses TRBV7-9 with TRBJ1-2; 7 bases are a match to TRBD1. Per the germline V gene, CDR1 is SEHNR and CDR2 is FQNEAQ (reference sequence). The CDR3 spans 14 residues. The V gene end was trimmed by 3 bases and the J gene end by 2 bases; junction bases not matched to a gene: 3. CDR3 in amino acids: CASSFGQANYGYTF. CDR3 nucleotides: TGTGCCAGCAGCTTCGGACAGGCGAACTATGGCTACACCTTC. Full variable domain (outside the CDR3, taken from reference TRBV7-9 and TRBJ1-2): DTGVSQNPRHKITKRGQNVTFRCDPISEHNRLYWYRQTLGQGPEFLTYFQNEAQLEKSRLLSDRFSAERPKGSFSTLEIQRTEQGDSAMYLCASSFGQANYGYTFGSGTRLTVV.

The chain is built from TRBV6-4 and TRBJ2-3, with a tentative D call TRBD1 (6 bases). The CDR3 covers 16 residues. V dropped 3 bases and J dropped 0 bases, with 13 bases sitting between them. Germline CDR1 and CDR2: MRHNA and SNTAGT. The CDR3 sequence: CASSEGASLSTDTQYF. For the CDR3, the DNA is TGTGCCAGCAGTGAGGGGGCTAGCCTTAGCACAGATACGCAGTATTTT.

The chain recombines TRBV6-6 with TRBJ2-7; 14 bases align to TRBD2. CDR1 is MNHNY and CDR2 is SVGAGI in the germline V gene (reference sequence). The length of the CDR3 is 18 residues. Unmatched junction bases numbered 13, after V lost 5 bases and J lost 4 bases. CDR3 nucleotides: TGTGCCAGCAGTCTTACAGTCCCGGGACTAGCGGGGGTTTACGAGCAGTACTTC. It codes for CASSLTVPGLAGVYEQYF.

For this clone: One end of the junction does not line up with germline, which may come from a read error. J is TRBJ2-5 and V is TRBV7-7; no definite D call. The CDR3 is made up of 12 amino acids. The germline V gene encodes CDR1 SSHAT and CDR2 FNYEAQ (reference sequence). Here the CDR3 DNA reads TGTGCTAGCAGCTTAGACCGGGAGACCCAGTACTTC. Translation gives CASSLDRETQYF.

This clone was picked up one time. The chain couples TRBV27 to TRBJ1-1; a possible D gene is TRBD1 (5 bases). The V end was cut by 5 bases, the J end by 6 bases, with 16 bases between. CDR1 is MNHEY, CDR2 SMNVEV, per germline (reference sequence). The CDR3 is 14 amino acids. CDR3 nucleotides: TGTGCCAGCAGTCCGTACTCAGGGTTTCCTGAAGCTTTCTTT. The encoded protein is CASSPYSGFPEAFF.

This clone was seen a single time. The genes are TRBV27 and TRBJ2-3, with 7 bases fitting TRBD2. The J segment lost 2 bases and the V segment lost 9 bases, leaving 5 bases of the junction unmatched. This CDR3 has 13 residues. Looked up from germline, CDR1 is MNHEY and CDR2 is SMNVEV (reference sequence). The CDR3 region is CARVLADTDTQYF. In DNA form, the CDR3 reads TGTGCCAGAGTCCTAGCGGACACAGATACGCAGTATTTT.